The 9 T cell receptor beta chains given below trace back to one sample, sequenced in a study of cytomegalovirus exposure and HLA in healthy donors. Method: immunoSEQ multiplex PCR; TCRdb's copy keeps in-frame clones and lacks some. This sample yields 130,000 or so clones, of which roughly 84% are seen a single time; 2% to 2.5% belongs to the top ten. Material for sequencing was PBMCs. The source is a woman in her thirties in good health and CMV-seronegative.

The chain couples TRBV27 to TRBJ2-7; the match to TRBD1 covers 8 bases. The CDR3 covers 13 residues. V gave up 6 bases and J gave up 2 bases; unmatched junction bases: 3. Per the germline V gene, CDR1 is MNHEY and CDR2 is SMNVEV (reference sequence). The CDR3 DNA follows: TGTGCCAGCAGCAGACAGGGGACCTACGAGCAGTACTTC. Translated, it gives CASSRQGTYEQYF.

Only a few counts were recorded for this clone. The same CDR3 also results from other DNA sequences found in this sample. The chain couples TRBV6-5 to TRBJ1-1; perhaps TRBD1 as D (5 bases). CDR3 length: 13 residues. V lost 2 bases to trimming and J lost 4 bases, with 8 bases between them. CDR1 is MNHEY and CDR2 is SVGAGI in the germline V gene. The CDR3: CASSYGGGTEAFF. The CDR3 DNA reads TGTGCCAGCAGTTACGGGGGGGGCACTGAAGCTTTCTTT.

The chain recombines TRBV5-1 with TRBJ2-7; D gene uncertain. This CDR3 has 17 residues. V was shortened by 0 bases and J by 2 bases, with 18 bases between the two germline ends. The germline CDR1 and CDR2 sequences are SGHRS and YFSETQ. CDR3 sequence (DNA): TGCGCCAGCAGCTTGGCCCAGACACGATATCTTACCTACGAGCAGTACTTC. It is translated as CASSLAQTRYLTYEQYF.

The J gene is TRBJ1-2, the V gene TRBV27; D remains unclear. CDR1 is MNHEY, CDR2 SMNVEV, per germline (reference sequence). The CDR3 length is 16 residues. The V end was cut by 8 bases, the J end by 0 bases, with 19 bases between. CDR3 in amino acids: CASSPPWEVPNYGYTF. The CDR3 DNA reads TGTGCCAGCTCCCCCCCGTGGGAGGTTCCTAACTATGGCTACACCTTC.

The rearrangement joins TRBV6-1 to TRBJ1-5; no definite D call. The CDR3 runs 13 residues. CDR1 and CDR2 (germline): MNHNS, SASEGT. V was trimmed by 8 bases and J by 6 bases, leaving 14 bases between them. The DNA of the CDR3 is TGTGCCAGCGCAGCCCTACGAGGTCAGCCCCAGCATTTT. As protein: CASAALRGQPQHF.

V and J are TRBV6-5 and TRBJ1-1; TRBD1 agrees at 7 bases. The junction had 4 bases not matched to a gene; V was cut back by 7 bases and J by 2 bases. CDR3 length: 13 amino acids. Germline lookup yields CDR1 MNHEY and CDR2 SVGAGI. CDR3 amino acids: CASIRQGNTEAFF. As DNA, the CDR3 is TGTGCCAGCATAAGACAGGGAAACACTGAAGCTTTCTTT.

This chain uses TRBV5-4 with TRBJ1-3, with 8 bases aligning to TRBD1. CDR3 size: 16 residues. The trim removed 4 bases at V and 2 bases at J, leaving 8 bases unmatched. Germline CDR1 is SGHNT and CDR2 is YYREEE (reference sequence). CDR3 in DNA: TGTGCCAGCAGCCCCGGACAGGGAGTTGCTGGAAACACCATATATTTT. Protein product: CASSPGQGVAGNTIYF. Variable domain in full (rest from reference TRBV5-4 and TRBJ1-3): ETGVTQSPTHLIKTRGQQVTLRCSSQSGHNTVSWYQQALGQGPQFIFQYYREEENGRGNFPPRFSGLQFPNYSSELNVNALELDDSALYLCASSPGQGVAGNTIYFGEGSWLTVV.

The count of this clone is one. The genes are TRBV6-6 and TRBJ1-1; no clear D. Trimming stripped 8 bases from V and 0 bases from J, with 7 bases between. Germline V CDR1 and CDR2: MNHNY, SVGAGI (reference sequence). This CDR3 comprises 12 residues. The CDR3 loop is CASQVMNTEAFF. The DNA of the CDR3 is TGTGCCAGCCAGGTGATGAACACTGAAGCTTTCTTT.

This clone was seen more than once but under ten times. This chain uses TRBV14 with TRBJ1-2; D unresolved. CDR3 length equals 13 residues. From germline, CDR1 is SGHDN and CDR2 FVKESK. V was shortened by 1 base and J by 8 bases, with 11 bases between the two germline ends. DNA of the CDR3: TGTGCCAGCAGCCAAGCCCCGACGGGGGGCTACACCTTC. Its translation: CASSQAPTGGYTF.